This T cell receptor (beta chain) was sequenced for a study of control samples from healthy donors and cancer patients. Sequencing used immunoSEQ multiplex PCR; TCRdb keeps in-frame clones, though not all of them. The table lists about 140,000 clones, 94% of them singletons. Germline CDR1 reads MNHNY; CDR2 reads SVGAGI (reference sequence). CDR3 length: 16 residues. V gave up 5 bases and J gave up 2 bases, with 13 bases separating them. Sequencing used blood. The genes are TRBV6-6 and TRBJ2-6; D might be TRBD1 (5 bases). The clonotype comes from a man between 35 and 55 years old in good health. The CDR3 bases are TGTGCCAGCAGTACGGACACCTTTACTGGGGCCAACGTCCTGACTTTC. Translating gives CASSTDTFTGANVLTF.